Presented here are 30 T cell receptor beta chains from one specimen sequenced in a study of CD8 T cells in Susac syndrome. cDNA came from roughly 0.47 to 1 ug RNA primed by random hexamers. Each CDR3 protein is one row after TCRdb ran MiXCR on the immunoSEQ multiplex PCR reads. The sample holds fewer than 150,000 distinct CDR3 sequences; more than 75% are singletons and the top ten take approximately 0.24%. The sample comprised CD8+ T cells from PBMCs. The receptor set was obtained from a human donor with multiple sclerosis.

This clonotype has just one count. This chain joins TRBV27 and TRBJ2-1, with D possibly matching TRBD2 (5 bases). Trimming took 5 bases from V and 6 from J, leaving 14 bases between them. This CDR3 region has 14 residues. Per germline, CDR1 MNHEY and CDR2 SMNVEV (reference sequence). CDR3 coding DNA: TGTGCCAGCAGTACTCTCGGACTGTCCAATGAGCAGTTCTTC. It encodes CASSTLGLSNEQFF.

The V gene is TRBV5-4, the J gene TRBJ2-3; D not certain. Germline V CDR1 and CDR2: SGHNT, YYREEE (reference sequence). With 0 bases removed from V and 1 base from J, the gap between germline ends came to 9 bases. The CDR3 loop spans 15 amino acids. CDR3 DNA sequence: TGTGCCAGCAGCTTGGATCAGGTTGGCACAGATACGCAGTATTTT. Protein sequence: CASSLDQVGTDTQYF.

The rearrangement uses TRBV2 and TRBJ1-5; unclear D gene. CDR3 length: 13 residues. The germline V gene has CDR1 SNHLY and CDR2 FYNNEI. Trimming shortened V by 6 bases and J by 0 bases, and 6 bases separated the two germline ends. The CDR3 region is CASRDYSNQPQHF. Here the CDR3 DNA reads TGTGCCAGCAGAGATTATAGCAATCAGCCCCAGCATTTT.

The V and J genes are TRBV5-1 and TRBJ2-3, with a possible D match to TRBD2 (6 bases). CDR1 is SGHRS and CDR2 is YFSETQ in the germline V gene. The CDR3 has 15 amino acids. With 3 bases removed from V and 6 bases from J, the gap between germline ends came to 17 bases. The CDR3 DNA sequence: TGCGCCAGCAGCTCCCGGGACTCCGAGGCGGATACGCAGTATTTT. Residues: CASSSRDSEADTQYF.

This clonotype has only one observation. The V gene is TRBV7-9, the J gene TRBJ2-7; the match to TRBD2 covers 10 bases. V lost 5 bases and J lost 6; bases outside the gene matches: 7. Germline V gene lookup returns CDR1 SEHNR and CDR2 FQNEAQ (reference sequence). The CDR3 runs 14 residues. CDR3 bases: TGTGCCAGCAGCCCTAGCGGGAGAAAAGTCGAGCAGTACTTC. Its translation: CASSPSGRKVEQYF. Full variable domain (rest looked up from reference TRBV7-9 and TRBJ2-7): DTGVSQNPRHKITKRGQNVTFRCDPISEHNRLYWYRQTLGQGPEFLTYFQNEAQLEKSRLLSDRFSAERPKGSFSTLEIQRTEQGDSAMYLCASSPSGRKVEQYFGPGTRLTVT.

This rearrangement joins TRBV3-1 to TRBJ2-7; D ambiguous. CDR3 size: 11 residues. Trimming removed 3 bases from V and 3 bases from J, with 3 bases in between. The germline gives CDR1 LGHDT, CDR2 YNNKEL (reference sequence). For the CDR3, the DNA is TGTGCCAGCAGCCAGTACTACGAGCAGTACTTC. This gives the protein CASSQYYEQYF.

This clonotype occurred once. The chain joins TRBV30 to TRBJ1-1, with D uncertain. CDR1 is GTSNPN and CDR2 is SVGIG in the germline V gene (reference sequence). V shed 0 bases and J shed 6 bases, with 8 bases lying between them. CDR3 length: 12 residues. The CDR3, as DNA: TGTGCCTGGAGTGTTCAGTTCGCTGAAGCTTTCTTT. Amino acids: CAWSVQFAEAFF.

The chain joins TRBV29-1 to TRBJ2-6, with unresolved D. The V end was cut by 5 bases, the J end by 4 bases, with 6 bases between. This CDR3 comprises 12 residues. The V gene's germline CDR1 is SQVTM and CDR2 ANQGSEA. The CDR3, as DNA: TGCAGCGTTCTGTGGGGGGCCAACGTCCTGACTTTC. Protein product: CSVLWGANVLTF. Full variable domain (rest looked up from reference TRBV29-1 and TRBJ2-6): SAVISQKPSRDICQRGTSLTIQCQVDSQVTMMFWYRQQPGQSLTLIATANQGSEATYESGFVIDKFPISRPNLTFSTLTVSNMSPEDSSIYLCSVLWGANVLTFGAGSRLTVL.

This chain joins TRBV18 and TRBJ2-1; no reliable D call. The CDR3 covers 16 residues. Germline CDR1 is KGHSH and CDR2 is LQKENI. V gave up 3 bases and J gave up 0 bases, with 12 bases separating them. The CDR3 is CASSPYHESSYNEQFF. CDR3 nucleotide sequence: TGTGCCAGCTCACCCTATCACGAAAGCTCCTACAATGAGCAGTTCTTC.

This chain uses TRBV13 with TRBJ2-5, with D possibly being TRBD2 (6 bases). The CDR3 is 14 amino acids. The V and J ends lost 5 bases and 4 bases respectively, with 14 bases between them. Germline values: CDR1 PRHDT, CDR2 FYEKMQ (reference sequence). In nucleotides, the CDR3 is TGTGCCAGCAGCCCCCGGGAGTCATTAGAGACCCAGTACTTC. As protein: CASSPRESLETQYF.

The rearrangement links TRBV5-6 to TRBJ2-3; D not certain. CDR1 SGHDT and CDR2 YYEEEE come from the germline V gene. The germline V and J ends were trimmed by 4 bases and 4 bases, with 7 bases remaining between them. There are 12 residues in the CDR3. The CDR3 DNA reads as TGTGCCAGCAGCGCGGTCCCAGATACGCAGTATTTT. It encodes CASSAVPDTQYF.

The gene calls are TRBV11-2 and TRBJ2-5; no reliable D call. The ends were cut back, 2 bases at V and 3 bases at J, with 7 bases in the middle. Germline loops: CDR1 SGHAT, CDR2 FQNNGV. The CDR3 spans 13 residues. CDR3 DNA: TGTGCCAGCAGCTTAAGGTCTGAAGAGACCCAGTACTTC. It codes for CASSLRSEETQYF.

This sequence joins TRBV29-1 and TRBJ2-2; D unclear. Germline CDR1 and CDR2: SQVTM and ANQGSEA. This CDR3 comprises 12 residues. Between the trimmed V and J ends, which lost 1 base and 4 bases, there was a span of 4 bases. CDR3 nucleotides: TGCAGCGTTGAAGCGGGCACCGGGGAGCTGTTTTTT. This translates into CSVEAGTGELFF.

This chain links TRBV9 with TRBJ1-1; the D is unclear. The CDR3 sequence is 13 residues long. Germline assignment: CDR1 SGDLS and CDR2 YYNGEE. Trimming removed 0 bases from V and 1 base from J, with 4 bases in between. This CDR3 reads CASSVGANTEAFF. The CDR3 DNA reads TGTGCCAGCAGCGTAGGGGCGAACACTGAAGCTTTCTTT.

The V gene is TRBV27, the J gene TRBJ1-5; the match to TRBD1 covers 11 bases. V dropped 4 bases and J dropped 5; count of bases not matched to a gene: 1. This CDR3 is 14 amino acids long. Germline CDR1 reads MNHEY; CDR2 reads SMNVEV (reference sequence). The CDR3 nucleotides are TGTGCCAGCAGTTGGGGACAGGGGGATCAGCCCCAGCATTTT. This translates into CASSWGQGDQPQHF.

This clonotype showed up just once. This chain links TRBV28 with TRBJ2-2; D is undetermined. CDR3 length equals 14 residues. The V and J ends lost 5 bases and 4 bases respectively, with 11 bases between them. Germline CDR1 is MDHEN and CDR2 is SYDVKM. The CDR3 DNA follows: TGTGCCAGCAGTGACACAGCGCGCACCGGGGAGCTGTTTTTT. Translating gives CASSDTARTGELFF.

The chain recombines TRBV7-3 with TRBJ2-3; 8 nucleotides match TRBD2. Germline V gene sequence: CDR1 SGHTA, CDR2 FQGTGA. The J segment lost 0 bases and the V segment lost 6 bases, leaving 8 bases of the junction unmatched. The CDR3 sequence is 16 residues long. This CDR3 reads CASSPGTSGSTDTQYF. CDR3 sequence (DNA): TGTGCCAGCAGTCCAGGCACTAGCGGAAGCACAGATACGCAGTATTTT.

This clonotype has only one observation. This sequence joins TRBV2 and TRBJ2-7, with D possibly matching TRBD2 (6 bases). V was cut by 6 bases and J by 0 bases, with 15 bases left in between. The CDR3 extends over 15 amino acids. Germline V CDR1 and CDR2: SNHLY, FYNNEI. Here the CDR3 reads CASSATGVISYEQYF. In nucleotides, the CDR3 is TGTGCCAGCAGCGCGACGGGAGTGATCTCCTACGAGCAGTACTTC.

The V and J genes are TRBV7-8 and TRBJ2-5; the D is unclear. The length of the CDR3 is 13 residues. Trimming pared 2 bases from V and 5 bases from J, leaving 9 bases between. The germline CDR1 and CDR2 sequences are SGHVS and FQNEAQ. As DNA, the CDR3 is TGTGCCAGCAGCTTAAGGTTTAGTGAGACCCAGTACTTC. It yields the protein CASSLRFSETQYF.

The V call is TRBV13, the J call TRBJ2-7, with a tentative D call TRBD1 (6 bases). The CDR3 runs to 13 residues. In germline, CDR1 is PRHDT, CDR2 FYEKMQ (reference sequence). V was pared by 8 bases and J by 6 bases, with 17 bases between. The CDR3 loop is CASARRGEGEQYF. The CDR3 DNA reads TGTGCCAGCGCCCGCAGGGGAGAAGGCGAGCAGTACTTC.

The V and J genes are TRBV9 and TRBJ1-5, with 7 nucleotides matching TRBD1. Trimming at V came to 0 bases and at J to 7 bases, leaving 4 bases not matched to a gene. The length of the CDR3 is 14 residues. The germline CDR1 and CDR2 sequences are SGDLS and YYNGEE. The CDR3 DNA reads TGTGCCAGCAGCGTAGAGGGGGGACAGCAGCCCCAGCATTTT. It encodes CASSVEGGQQPQHF.

The DNA for the CDR3 is TGTGCCAGCAGCCCGCAAAACAGGGAGGATACGCAGTATTTT. This gives the protein CASSPQNREDTQYF. J is TRBJ2-3 and V is TRBV11-3, with a possible D match to TRBD1 (6 bases). The V end was cut by 5 bases, the J end by 6 bases, with 15 bases between. This CDR3 has 14 residues. Germline CDR1 reads SGHNT; CDR2 reads YENEEA.

This chain connects TRBV5-8 to TRBJ2-7, with D perhaps being TRBD1 or TRBD2 (5 bases each). The CDR3 consists of 12 residues. The V gene lost 7 bases and the J gene lost 3 bases, with 11 bases spanning the gap. Germline V gene sequence: CDR1 SGHTS, CDR2 YDEGEE. The CDR3 reads CASQPGSYEQYF. CDR3 sequence (DNA): TGTGCCAGCCAACCAGGGAGCTACGAGCAGTACTTC.

J is TRBJ1-1 and V is TRBV4-2; D is undetermined. The CDR3 loop spans 12 amino acids. V was clipped by 0 bases and J by 10 bases, with 9 bases between them. Germline loops: CDR1 LGHNA, CDR2 YNFKEQ. The CDR3, as DNA: TGTGCCAGCAGCCAAGAGTCGGATGGAGCTTTCTTT. Amino acid sequence: CASSQESDGAFF.

V usage is TRBV4-1 and J usage is TRBJ2-1, with D tentatively TRBD1 or TRBD2 (6 bases each). Trimming took 1 base from V and 0 from J, leaving 10 bases between them. CDR3 length equals 16 residues. Germline V lookup: CDR1 MGHRA, CDR2 YSYEKL. CDR3 nucleotides: TGCGCCAGCAGCCAAGGTGGGGGGCTCTCCTACAATGAGCAGTTCTTC. Translated: CASSQGGGLSYNEQFF.

CDR3 residues: CASSVGQENTGELFF. The CDR3 DNA reads TGTGCCAGCAGCGTGGGACAGGAGAACACCGGGGAGCTGTTTTTT. V is TRBV9 and J is TRBJ2-2; 8 positions match TRBD1. The CDR3 loop spans 15 amino acids. V lost 2 bases and J lost 1; bases outside the gene matches: 1. Germline loops: CDR1 SGDLS, CDR2 YYNGEE.

The chain has TRBV6-2 or TRBV6-3 and TRBJ2-6; D gene uncertain. The CDR3 runs to 15 residues. Looked up from germline, CDR1 is MNHEY and CDR2 is SVGEGT. Trimming shortened V by 5 bases and J by 1 base, and 9 bases separated the two germline ends. This CDR3 reads CASSRSQSGANVLTF. The CDR3 bases are TGTGCCAGCAGTCGCTCGCAATCTGGGGCCAACGTCCTGACTTTC.

The rearrangement joins TRBV5-4 to TRBJ2-6; 9 bases are a match to TRBD1. After removal of 3 bases from V and 3 bases from J, the junction contained 4 bases not matched to a gene. The CDR3 covers 16 residues. Germline loops: CDR1 SGHNT, CDR2 YYREEE (reference sequence). CDR3 protein: CASSSWTGVGANVLTF. CDR3 in DNA: TGTGCCAGCAGCTCGTGGACAGGGGTTGGGGCCAACGTCCTGACTTTC.

The chain carries TRBV27 and TRBJ1-2; TRBD1 is a possible D gene (5 bases). The V gene's germline CDR1 is MNHEY and CDR2 SMNVEV (reference sequence). Trimming pared 8 bases from V and 4 bases from J, leaving 17 bases between. This CDR3 contains 14 residues. The CDR3 sequence: CASALTGPFYGYTF. In nucleotides, the CDR3 is TGTGCCAGCGCTTTAACAGGACCGTTCTATGGCTACACCTTC.

The chain combines TRBV20-1 with TRBJ2-7; 8 bases align to TRBD2. The CDR3 runs to 16 residues. With 1 base clipped from V and 1 base from J, the junction kept 9 bases outside the gene matches. Germline V gene lookup returns CDR1 DFQATT and CDR2 SNEGSKA (reference sequence). In nucleotides, the CDR3 is TGCAGTGCTAGAGGGCCGCGGGGGGACTTTTCCTACGAGCAGTACTTC. It is translated as CSARGPRGDFSYEQYF.